These T cell receptor beta chains were read from a single sample in a study of beta chain features in type 1 diabetes. TCRdb keeps only in-frame clones here, not all; method: immunoSEQ multiplex PCR. Of roughly 400,000 clones listed, roughly 16% are singletons. The specimen sequenced was naive CD4+ T cells from blood. The origin of the receptors is a woman between 18 and 29 years old in good health. Each CDR3 is given with its conserved first and last residue. A D gene is named only where the DNA matches it firmly. Size tells how often a clone was seen (once, few, many) or the class of an expanded clone, and some rows leave it out.

cdr3_aa | cdr3_nt | v_call | d_call | j_call | clone_size
CASLSGNEQFF | TGTGCCAGCCTTTCCGGTAACGAGCAGTTCTTC | TRBV5-6 | NA | TRBJ2-1 | few
CSVDDRGETQYF | TGCAGCGTAGACGACAGGGGAGAGACCCAGTACTTC | TRBV29-1 | TRBD1 | TRBJ2-5 | few
CSAGGTGRGTDTQYF | TGCAGCGCGGGGGGGACAGGGAGAGGCACAGATACGCAGTATTTT | TRBV29-1 | NA | TRBJ2-3 | few
CASSPRGSGEKLFF | TGTGCCAGCAGCCCCCGGGGGTCGGGTGAAAAACTGTTTTTT | TRBV9 | NA | TRBJ1-4 | NA
CASSKSQGDYGYTF | TGTGCCAGCAGTAAAAGTCAGGGGGACTATGGCTACACCTTC | TRBV7-2 | TRBD1 | TRBJ1-2 | few
CAWNSGRPGDTQYF | TGTGCCTGGAATAGCGGGAGGCCGGGAGATACGCAGTATTTT | TRBV30 | TRBD2 | TRBJ2-3 | few
CASSQDRYGYTF | TGCGCCAGCAGCCAAGACCGCTATGGCTACACCTTC | TRBV4-3 | NA | TRBJ1-2 | few
CASSLAGTGSPGANVLTF | TGTGCCAGCAGTTTGGCCGGGACAGGGTCGCCTGGGGCCAACGTCCTGACTTTC | TRBV28 | TRBD1 | TRBJ2-6 | few
CATSRDSRGGYEQYF | TGTGCCACCAGCAGAGATTCCAGGGGAGGGTACGAGCAGTACTTC | TRBV15 | NA | TRBJ2-7 | NA
CASSSARGRSTEAFF | TGTGCCAGCAGTTCAGCCAGGGGGCGATCCACTGAAGCTTTCTTT | TRBV27 | TRBD1 | TRBJ1-1 | few
CASSLEGVPSNEQFF | TGTGCCAGCAGTTTGGAGGGAGTACCCAGCAATGAGCAGTTCTTC | TRBV28 | NA | TRBJ2-1 | NA
CASSFATSGSYEQYF | TGTGCCAGCAGTTTTGCGACTAGCGGTTCCTACGAGCAGTACTTC | TRBV28 | TRBD2 | TRBJ2-7 | NA
CASSTGLAGAYEQYF | TGTGCCAGCAGCACGGGACTAGCGGGAGCCTACGAGCAGTACTTC | TRBV4-2 | TRBD2 | TRBJ2-7 | few